One sample yielded the 18 T cell receptor beta chains listed below, sequenced in a study of blood T cell repertoires in COVID-19. This table comes from immunoSEQ multiplex PCR, and its TCRdb copy is limited to in-frame clones, with some not included. This table holds about 160,000 clones, roughly 80% found once. The sample comprised peripheral blood. The receptor source for this set is a middle-aged woman with COVID-19, enrolled during active disease.

The chain uses TRBV18 and TRBJ2-7; a possible D gene is TRBD1 (6 bases). Trimming took 4 bases from V and 6 from J, leaving 16 bases between them. The CDR3 is 14 amino acids. Germline V gene data show CDR1 as KGHSH and CDR2 as LQKENI. CDR3 residues: CASSLGQGTGEQYV. CDR3 in DNA: TGTGCCAGCTCACTCGGGCAGGGGACCGGCGAGCAGTACGTC.

The J gene is TRBJ2-7, the V gene TRBV27, with 9 bases that match TRBD2. Germline CDR1 MNHEY, CDR2 SMNVEV (reference sequence). This CDR3 is 18 amino acids long. V gave up 1 base and J gave up 7 bases; unmatched junction bases: 17. CDR3: CASSLLRAGVAGAGEQYF. The DNA for the CDR3 is TGTGCCAGCAGTTTATTAAGGGCAGGGGTAGCGGGAGCGGGAGAGCAGTACTTC.

The V and J genes are TRBV9 and TRBJ2-3; 8 bases match TRBD2. V shed 1 base and J 5 bases; nucleotides not matched to a gene: 6. The CDR3 loop spans 15 amino acids. Germline lookup yields CDR1 SGDLS and CDR2 YYNGEE. This chain's CDR3 is CASSVFGRAVDTQYF. In DNA, the CDR3 is TGTGCCAGCAGCGTATTCGGGAGGGCCGTAGATACGCAGTATTTT.

This chain uses TRBV19 with TRBJ2-7, with 8 bases aligning to TRBD2. The CDR3 loop spans 15 amino acids. Germline V gene sequence: CDR1 LNHDA, CDR2 SQIVND (reference sequence). Trimming took 1 base from V and 6 from J; bases not matched to a gene: 8. CDR3 nucleotide sequence: TGTGCCAGTAGTATAGCCTCCGGGACTAGGGGCGAGCAGTACTTC. Encoded protein: CASSIASGTRGEQYF.

The rearrangement uses TRBV3-1 (or the pseudogene TRBV3-2) and TRBJ2-7, with 9 bases aligning to TRBD2. The V segment lost 6 bases and the J segment 5 bases; nucleotides outside the gene matches: 2. The CDR3 extends over 12 amino acids. CDR1 LGHDT and CDR2 YNNKEL come from the germline V gene (reference sequence). CDR3 nucleotides: TGTGCCAGCAGAGGACTAGCGAACGAGCAGTACTTC. Translated, it gives CASRGLANEQYF.

The rearrangement uses TRBV6-5 and TRBJ1-1; D is uncertain. This CDR3 region has 15 residues. The V gene lost 0 bases and the J gene lost 4 bases, with 12 bases spanning the gap. In germline, CDR1 is MNHEY, CDR2 SVGAGI. CDR3 in amino acids: CASSYSRGLGTEAFF. The CDR3 DNA follows: TGTGCCAGCAGTTACTCCCGGGGTCTGGGCACTGAAGCTTTCTTT.

CDR3 protein: CASREEGAFAQPQHF. For the CDR3, the DNA is TGTGCCAGCAGGGAAGAGGGCGCATTTGCCCAGCCCCAGCATTTT. The V gene is TRBV27, the J gene TRBJ1-5; D unclear. With 6 bases removed from V and 7 bases from J, the gap between germline ends came to 19 bases. The CDR3 totals 15 residues. Per germline, CDR1 MNHEY and CDR2 SMNVEV (reference sequence).

The chain couples TRBV18 to TRBJ2-6, with D unresolved. This CDR3 spans 14 amino acids. Trimming cost V 6 bases and J 2 bases, with 8 bases left between them. CDR1 is KGHSH, CDR2 LQKENI, per germline. DNA for the CDR3: TGTGCCAGCTCGACTCTTGCTGGGGCCAACGTCCTGACTTTC. Its protein is CASSTLAGANVLTF.

This chain connects TRBV30 to TRBJ2-1, with 8 bases matching TRBD1. The CDR3 totals 15 residues. The junction had 16 bases not matched to a gene; V was cut back by 3 bases and J by 12 bases. Germline V gene sequence: CDR1 GTSNPN, CDR2 SVGIG (reference sequence). The DNA for the CDR3 is TGTGCCTGGAGAACCCAGGGGGCTAGTCGTCGTCGGCAGTTCTTC. It specifies CAWRTQGASRRRQFF.

This clone was observed a handful of times. This chain links TRBV5-1 with TRBJ1-6; 7 nucleotides line up with TRBD1. Germline values: CDR1 SGHRS, CDR2 YFSETQ. V gave up 3 bases and J gave up 5 bases; unmatched junction bases: 2. The CDR3 contains 14 residues. DNA of the CDR3: TGCGCCAGCAGCTGGACAGGCAATAATTCACCCCTCCACTTT. Translating it yields CASSWTGNNSPLHF.

This chain connects TRBV15 to TRBJ2-1, with 9 bases fitting TRBD2. CDR1 is LNHNV and CDR2 is YYDKDF in the germline V gene (reference sequence). CDR3 size: 15 residues. The V segment lost 6 bases and the J segment 7 bases; nucleotides outside the gene matches: 10. As DNA, the CDR3 is TGTGCCACCAGTCTAAAAGCGGGAGGAATAAATGAGCAGTTCTTC. This sequence encodes CATSLKAGGINEQFF. Variable domain in full (rest from reference TRBV15 and TRBJ2-1): DAMVIQNPRYQVTQFGKPVTLSCSQTLNHNVMYWYQQKSSQAPKLLFHYYDKDFNNEADTPDNFQSRRPNTSFCFLDIRSPGLGDTAMYLCATSLKAGGINEQFFGPGTRLTVL.

This clone was observed a few times. The chain links TRBV3-1 (or the pseudogene TRBV3-2) to TRBJ2-1; D gene uncertain. Germline V lookup: CDR1 LGHDT, CDR2 YNNKEL (reference sequence). Deletions cut 4 bases from V and 10 bases from J, with 8 bases between. CDR3 length: 11 amino acids. The CDR3 is CASSRSREQFF. The CDR3 coding sequence is TGTGCCAGCAGCCGAAGTCGGGAGCAGTTCTTC.

The chain couples TRBV9 to TRBJ2-2; D is perhaps TRBD1 (5 bases). Germline CDR1 SGDLS, CDR2 YYNGEE. V was cut by 0 bases and J by 2 bases, with 11 bases left in between. The CDR3 has 16 amino acids. The CDR3 spells CASSVAPDRNTGELFF. Here the CDR3 DNA reads TGTGCCAGCAGCGTAGCACCAGACAGAAACACCGGGGAGCTGTTTTTT.

The CDR3 loop is CATSVERGSGRAPDTQYF. In DNA form, the CDR3 reads TGTGCCACCAGCGTAGAGAGGGGGAGCGGGAGGGCCCCAGATACGCAGTATTTT. This chain joins TRBV15 and TRBJ2-3; 10 bases are a match to TRBD2. V gave up 5 bases and J gave up 4 bases; unmatched junction bases: 15. Per germline, CDR1 LNHNV and CDR2 YYDKDF (reference sequence). This CDR3 is 18 amino acids long.

The chain joins TRBV21-1 to TRBJ2-7; whether TRBD1, the table's D call, matches the DNA was not checked. TRBV21-1 is marked as a pseudogene. The CDR3 contains 15 residues. The CDR3 is CASSSDRSPSYEQYV. CDR3 DNA: TGTGCCAGCAGCAGTGACAGGTCACCCTCCTACGAGCAGTACGTC.

The rearrangement uses TRBV5-1 and TRBJ2-2, with D perhaps TRBD2 (5 bases). CDR1 is SGHRS, CDR2 YFSETQ, per germline. V was trimmed by 4 bases and J by 0 bases, leaving 13 bases between them. There are 16 residues in the CDR3. Written as DNA, the CDR3 is TGCGCCAGCAGCCCCGGTGTGCGGGCGAACACCGGGGAGCTGTTTTTT. It codes for CASSPGVRANTGELFF.

The CDR3 is CASRVYGRANEKLFF. CDR3 nucleotide sequence: TGTGCCAGTAGAGTATACGGCAGGGCGAATGAAAAACTGTTTTTT. This chain connects TRBV19 to TRBJ1-4, with a weak D call TRBD1 (5 bases). V was clipped by 6 bases and J by 5 bases, with 16 bases between them. This CDR3 is 15 amino acids long. Germline CDR1 reads LNHDA; CDR2 reads SQIVND (reference sequence). Filled out from reference TRBV19 and TRBJ1-4, the complete variable domain reads DGGITQSPKYLFRKEGQNVTLSCEQNLNHDAMYWYRQDPGQGLRLIYYSQIVNDFQKGDIAEGYSVSREKKESFPLTVTSAQKNPTAFYLCASRVYGRANEKLFFGSGTQLSVL.

The count of this clone is one. In the same sample, other DNA sequences code for this CDR3. This rearrangement joins TRBV27 to TRBJ2-1, with 12 bases lining up with TRBD2. With 6 bases clipped from V and 3 bases from J, the junction kept 3 bases outside the gene matches. The CDR3 consists of 15 residues. CDR1 is MNHEY, CDR2 SMNVEV, per germline (reference sequence). CDR3 in amino acids: CASSLLAGGYNEQFF. DNA of the CDR3: TGTGCCAGCAGCCTACTAGCGGGGGGCTACAATGAGCAGTTCTTC.